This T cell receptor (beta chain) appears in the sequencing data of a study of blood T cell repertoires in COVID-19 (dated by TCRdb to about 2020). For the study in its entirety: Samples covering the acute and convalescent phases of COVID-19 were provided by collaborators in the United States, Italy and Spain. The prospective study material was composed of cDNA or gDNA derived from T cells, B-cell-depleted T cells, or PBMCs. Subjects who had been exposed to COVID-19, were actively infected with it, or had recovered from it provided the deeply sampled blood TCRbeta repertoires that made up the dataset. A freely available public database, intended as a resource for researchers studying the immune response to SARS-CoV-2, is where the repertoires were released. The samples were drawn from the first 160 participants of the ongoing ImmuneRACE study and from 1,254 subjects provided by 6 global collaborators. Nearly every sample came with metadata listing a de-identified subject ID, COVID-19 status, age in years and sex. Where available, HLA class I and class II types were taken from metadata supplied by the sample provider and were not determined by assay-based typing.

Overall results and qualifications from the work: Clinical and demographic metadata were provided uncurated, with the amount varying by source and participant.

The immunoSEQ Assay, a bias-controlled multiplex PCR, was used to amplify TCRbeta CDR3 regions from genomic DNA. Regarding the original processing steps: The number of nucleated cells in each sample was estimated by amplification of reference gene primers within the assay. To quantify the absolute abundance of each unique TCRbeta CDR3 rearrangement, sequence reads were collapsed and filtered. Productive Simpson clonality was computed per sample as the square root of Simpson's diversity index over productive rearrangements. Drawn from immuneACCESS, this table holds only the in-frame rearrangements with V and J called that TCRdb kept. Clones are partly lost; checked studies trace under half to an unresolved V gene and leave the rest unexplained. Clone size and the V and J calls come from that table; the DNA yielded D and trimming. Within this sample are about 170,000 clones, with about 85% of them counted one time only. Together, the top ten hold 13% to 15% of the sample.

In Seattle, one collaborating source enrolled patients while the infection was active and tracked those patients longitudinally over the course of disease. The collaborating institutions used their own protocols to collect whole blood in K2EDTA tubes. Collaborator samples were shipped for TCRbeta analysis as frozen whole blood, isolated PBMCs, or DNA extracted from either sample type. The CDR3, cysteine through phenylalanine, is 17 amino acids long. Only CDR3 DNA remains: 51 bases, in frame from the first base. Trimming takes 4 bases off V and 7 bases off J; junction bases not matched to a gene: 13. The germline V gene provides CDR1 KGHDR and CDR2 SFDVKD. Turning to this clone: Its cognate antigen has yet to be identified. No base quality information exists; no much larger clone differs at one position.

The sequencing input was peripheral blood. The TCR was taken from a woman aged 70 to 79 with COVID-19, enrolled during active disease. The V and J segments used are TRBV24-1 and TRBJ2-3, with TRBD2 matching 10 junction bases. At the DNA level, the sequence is TGTGCCACCAGTGAGCCGAGCGGGAGGGCCTCGGTGAATACGCAGTATTTT. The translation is CATSEPSGRASVNTQYF.